This T cell receptor beta chain was identified during a study of blood T cell repertoires in COVID-19 (dated by TCRdb to 2020 to 2022). For context, the study as a whole: The collaborator samples originated in the United States, Italy and Spain and spanned the acute and convalescent phases of COVID-19. The prospective study material was composed of cDNA or gDNA derived from T cells, B-cell-depleted T cells, or PBMCs. Subjects who had been exposed to COVID-19, were actively infected with it, or had recovered from it provided the deeply sampled blood TCRbeta repertoires that made up the dataset. The repertoires were released in a freely available public database meant as a resource for research on the immune response to SARS-CoV-2. Samples came from the ongoing ImmuneRACE study (first 160 participants) plus 1,254 subjects from 6 global collaborators. A de-identified subject ID, COVID-19 status, age in years and sex were almost always included in the sample metadata. Where HLA class I and class II types were available, the types were taken from metadata supplied by the sample provider, not from assay-based typing.

Study-level results and caveats: How much clinical and demographic metadata was included differed by source and by participant, and the metadata was provided uncurated.

The immunoSEQ Assay, a bias-controlled multiplex PCR, was used to amplify TCRbeta CDR3 regions from genomic DNA. In the authors' own workflow: The number of nucleated cells in each sample was estimated from the amplification of reference gene primers within the assay. Sequence reads were collapsed and filtered to measure the absolute abundance of every unique TCRbeta CDR3 rearrangement. Productive Simpson clonality was computed per sample as the square root of Simpson's diversity index over productive rearrangements. Imported from immuneACCESS, the table was reduced by TCRdb to in-frame sequences with V and J called. These copies leave out some clones; in studies compared against another copy, an unresolved V gene accounts for under half, and the cause of the remainder is not known. The V and J calls and clone size were taken over from that table, and D and trimming were inferred from the DNA. In all, the sample holds under 400,000 clones, and around 88% of those were seen once. Clones ranked in the top ten supply about 1.5% of the sample.

Looking up the germline V gene yields CDR1 MNHEY and CDR2 SVGAGI. Taken from cysteine to phenylalanine, the CDR3 has 15 residues. The entry retains the CDR3 DNA only, 45 bases that are in frame from base 1. V gives up 6 bases and J gives up 2 bases, and the segment between their germline ends measures 16 bases. At one collaborating source in Seattle, patients were enrolled during active infection and were followed longitudinally through the course of disease. Each collaborating institution followed its own protocols to collect whole blood in K2EDTA tubes. For TCRbeta analysis, collaborators shipped samples in one of three forms: frozen whole blood, isolated PBMCs, or DNA extracted from either of those sample types. As to this clone: This clone's antigen is unknown. Nothing much larger sits one base from this clone, and base qualities are not available.

This sequence originates from a woman in her 30s with COVID-19, enrolled during active disease. Sequencing was done on a sample of peripheral blood. The V and J genes are TRBV6-5 and TRBJ1-2; TRBD1 is perhaps the D gene, given 6 matching bases. The CDR3 is CASRSTGSGNYGYTF. The DNA sequence reads TGTGCCAGCAGAAGTACAGGGAGTGGGAACTATGGCTACACCTTC.